The clone carrying this T cell receptor beta chain was recorded at least ten times. What it binds is unknown. This specimen comes from a study of Graves' ophthalmopathy and Graves' hyperthyroidism. The study, taken as a whole, reports: With a specificity of roughly 72% and a sensitivity of 60% to 71%, the model predicted ophthalmopathy progression. Cross-validated, the 13-signature model showed 87.88%/81.08% sensitivity/specificity, and 80%/75% in the test set.

Amplified TCR beta CDR3 regions were obtained using RNA transcripts as template. Scientists carried out first-round RT-PCR using HTBI primers and then a second-round multiplex PCR. TCRdb re-analysed the multiplex PCR reads in MiXCR, keeping a single row per CDR3 protein. The data hold about 1.2 million distinct CDR3 sequences, with about 35% observed a single time. CDR1 and CDR2 from the germline V gene are SNHLY and FYNNEI. The CDR3 has 14 residues. Trimming stripped 3 bases from V and 3 bases from J, with 12 bases between. Hyperthyroidism patients had new diagnoses, durations under 2 months, and ages of 18 to 65. Ineligible for inclusion were patients with other autoimmune diseases, uncontrolled infections, pregnancy or lactation.

The V gene is TRBV2, the J gene TRBJ2-7; D gene unclear. The specimen was peripheral blood or thyroid tissue (not recorded which). The receptor was derived from an adult man with Graves' hyperthyroidism. As DNA, the CDR3 is TGTGCCAGCAGTGATATGGGCTGGGGCTACGAGCAGTACTTC. Translating gives CASSDMGWGYEQYF.